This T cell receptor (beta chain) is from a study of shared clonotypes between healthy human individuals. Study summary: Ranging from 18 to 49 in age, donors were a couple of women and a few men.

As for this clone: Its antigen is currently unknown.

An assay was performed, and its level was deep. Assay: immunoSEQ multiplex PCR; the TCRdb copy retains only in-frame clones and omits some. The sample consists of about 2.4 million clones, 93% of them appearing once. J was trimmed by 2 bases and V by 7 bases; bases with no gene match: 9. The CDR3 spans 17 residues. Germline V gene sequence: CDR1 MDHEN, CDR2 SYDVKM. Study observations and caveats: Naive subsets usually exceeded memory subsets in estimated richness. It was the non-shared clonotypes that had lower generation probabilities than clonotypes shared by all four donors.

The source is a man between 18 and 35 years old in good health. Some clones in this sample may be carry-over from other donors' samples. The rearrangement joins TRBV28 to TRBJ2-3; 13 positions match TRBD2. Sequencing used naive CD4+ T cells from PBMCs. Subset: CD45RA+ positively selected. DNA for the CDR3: TGTGCCAGCATTACCTCCGGGACTAGCGGGACCACAGATACGCAGTATTTT. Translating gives CASITSGTSGTTDTQYF. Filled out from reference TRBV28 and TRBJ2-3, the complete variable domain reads DVKVTQSSRYLVKRTGEKVFLECVQDMDHENMFWYRQDPGLGLRLIYFSYDVKMKEKGDIPEGYSVSREKKERFSLILESASTNQTSMYLCASITSGTSGTTDTQYFGPGTRLTVL.